One sample yielded the 2 T cell receptor beta chains listed below, sequenced in a study of spatial heterogeneity in lung cancer. Time point defined: sample taken at primary tumor resection. Whole RNA came from tumor, nontumor lung or frozen PBMC and was sequenced without being sorted. TCRdb reprocessed the 5' RACE reads via MiXCR and lists one record per CDR3 protein. Here the sample spans approximately 6,900 distinct CDR3 sequences, less than 5% being singletons. This specimen was normal lung tissue next to the tumor, taken at surgery. These receptors all come from a female donor with early-stage non-small cell lung cancer.

Many counts were recorded for this clonotype. This beta chain lies outside the target of a library built for alpha chains; its clone size means little. CDR3 nucleotides: TGCAGCGTTAGTTCCGGGACAGGGGGGGTCTACGAGCAGTACTTC. Translation gives CSVSSGTGGVYEQYF. The chain links TRBV29-1 to TRBJ2-7; TRBD1 agrees at 11 bases. Germline lookup yields CDR1 SQVTM and CDR2 ANQGSEA. The junction had 9 bases not matched to a gene; V was cut back by 5 bases and J by 3 bases. The CDR3 extends over 15 amino acids.

This clonotype was observed at least ten times. The library was built for alpha chains, so this beta chain is an off-target read and its size means little. V usage is TRBV5-1 and J usage is TRBJ1-1, with TRBD1 matching over 8 bases. The CDR3 extends over 14 amino acids. Looked up from germline, CDR1 is SGHRS and CDR2 is YFSETQ. V trimming: 4 bases; J trimming: 7 bases; junction bases outside the gene matches: 9. The CDR3 sequence is CASSPGQEKGEAFF. CDR3 nucleotides: TGCGCCAGCAGCCCGGGACAGGAAAAGGGTGAAGCTTTCTTT.